These T cell receptor beta chains were read from a single sample in a study of radiation and T cells in renal cell carcinoma. Clones were read by immunoSEQ multiplex PCR, and TCRdb kept only the in-frame ones, dropping some. The sample has about 150,000 clones; roughly 86% are singletons. Sequencing used blood, obtained from a patient whose treatment included radiotherapy and nephrectomy. These receptors were taken from a woman aged 45 to 65 with renal cell carcinoma. Both conserved end residues are part of each CDR3. D genes are given only for firm matches. A clone size is listed for some rows: how often the clone was seen (once, few, many), or a class if it is expanded.

V: TRBV7-2
J: TRBJ2-2
size: once
D: TRBD2
length: 15
DNA: TGTGCCAGCAGCAGGGGACTAGCGGGGACCGGGGAGCTGTTTTTT
CDR3: CASSRGLAGTGELFF

V: TRBV7-8
J: TRBJ1-5
size: NA
D: NA
length: 14
DNA: TGTGCCAGCAGCGGAGGGGATAGCAATCAGCCCCAGCATTTT
CDR3: CASSGGDSNQPQHF

V: TRBV4-3
J: TRBJ2-7
size: NA
D: TRBD2
length: 16
DNA: TGCGCCAGCAGCCGACTAGCGGGGGCCGAGACCTACGAGCAGTACTTC
CDR3: CASSRLAGAETYEQYF

V: TRBV7-2
J: TRBJ1-2
size: NA
D: NA
length: 16
DNA: TGTGCCAGCAGCTTAGAAGTCCGGACCGGAGACTATGGCTACACCTTC
CDR3: CASSLEVRTGDYGYTF

V: TRBV23-1
J: TRBJ1-5
size: NA
D: TRBD1
length: 17
DNA: TGCGCCAGCAGTCTGGGGGGACAGGGGTATGCGGGTCAGCCCCAGCATTTT
CDR3: CASSLGGQGYAGQPQHF

V: TRBV5-4
J: TRBJ2-5
size: NA
D: NA
length: 15
DNA: TGTGCCAGCAGCTTGGGGGGGCTAGCAGGAGAGACCCAGTACTTC
CDR3: CASSLGGLAGETQYF

V: TRBV10-3
J: TRBJ2-7
size: NA
D: NA
length: 18
DNA: TGTGCCATCAGTGACCGCGCGGGATTTCAATCGGGCTCCTACGAGCAGTACTTC
CDR3: CAISDRAGFQSGSYEQYF

V: TRBV19
J: TRBJ2-1
size: NA
D: TRBD1
length: 15
DNA: TGTGCCAGTAGTACGCAGGGGGCGTCCTACAATGAGCAGTTCTTC
CDR3: CASSTQGASYNEQFF

V: TRBV29-1
J: TRBJ1-4
size: NA
D: NA
length: 15
DNA: TGCAGCGTTGCAGGGGCGCCGGGAACTAATGAAAAACTGTTTTTT
CDR3: CSVAGAPGTNEKLFF

V: TRBV4-3
J: TRBJ2-1
size: NA
D: NA
length: 14
DNA: TGCGCCAGCAGCCAAGAGGTGCTAGCGCGTGAGCAGTTCTTC
CDR3: CASSQEVLAREQFF

V: TRBV6-1
J: TRBJ2-3
size: NA
D: TRBD1
length: 16
DNA: TGTGCCAGCAGTGAAGCGCGGACAGGGGGCACAGATACGCAGTATTTT
CDR3: CASSEARTGGTDTQYF

V: TRBV6-5
J: TRBJ1-4
size: NA
D: NA
length: 15
DNA: TGTGCCAGCGGTCTAGACGCTGCAACTAATGAAAAACTGTTTTTT
CDR3: CASGLDAATNEKLFF

V: TRBV29-1
J: TRBJ1-2
size: NA
D: NA
length: 13
DNA: TGCATGGTTTTGCCAGGGCAGACGTATGGCTACACCTTC
CDR3: CMVLPGQTYGYTF

V: TRBV7-1
J: TRBJ2-6
size: NA
D: NA
length: 18
DNA: TGTGCCAGCAGCTTGGAGGGGGATACAGGGTACGGGGCCAACGTCCTGACTTTC
CDR3: CASSLEGDTGYGANVLTF

V: TRBV11-2
J: TRBJ2-3
size: NA
D: TRBD2
length: 16
DNA: TGTGCCAGCAGCCTGGGACTAGCGGCAAACACAGATACGCAGTATTTT
CDR3: CASSLGLAANTDTQYF

V: TRBV5-1
J: TRBJ1-2
size: NA
D: TRBD1
length: 17
DNA: TGCGCCAGCAGCTTGGGGGGACAGGGGTTCAGCGGCTATGGCTACACCTTC
CDR3: CASSLGGQGFSGYGYTF

V: TRBV7-8
J: TRBJ1-1
size: NA
D: TRBD1
length: 14
DNA: TGTGCCAGCAGCTTAGGGGCAGGGGGCTTTGAAGCTTTCTTT
CDR3: CASSLGAGGFEAFF

V: TRBV5-4
J: TRBJ2-7
size: NA
D: TRBD1
length: 16
DNA: TGTGCCAGCAGCACCGGGACAGGGGATTTCTCCTACGAGCAGTACTTC
CDR3: CASSTGTGDFSYEQYF

V: TRBV7-2
J: TRBJ1-1
size: NA
D: NA
length: 13
DNA: TGTGCCAGCAGCCTGACATTGAACACTGAAGCTTTCTTT
CDR3: CASSLTLNTEAFF

V: TRBV7-2
J: TRBJ1-2
size: NA
D: TRBD1
length: 13
DNA: TGTGCCAGCAGCTTAGCGGGACAGGATGGCTACACCTTC
CDR3: CASSLAGQDGYTF

V: TRBV7-9
J: TRBJ1-5
size: NA
D: NA
length: 18
DNA: TGTGCCAGCAGCTTAGTCTCCGACCCAGCAGGGTTGCCTCAGCCCCAGCATTTT
CDR3: CASSLVSDPAGLPQPQHF

V: TRBV30
J: TRBJ1-2
size: NA
D: NA
length: 12
DNA: TGTGCCTGGAGTGCGGCTTCGTATGGCTACACCTTC
CDR3: CAWSAASYGYTF

V: TRBV7-9
J: TRBJ2-6
size: NA
D: NA
length: 15
DNA: TGTGCCAGCAGAGCTTTAGGGTCTGGGGCCAACGTCCTGACTTTC
CDR3: CASRALGSGANVLTF

V: TRBV7-2
J: TRBJ1-2
size: NA
D: NA
length: 13
DNA: TGTGCCAGCAGCCCCCCAGGCGATTATGGCTACACCTTC
CDR3: CASSPPGDYGYTF

V: TRBV10-2
J: TRBJ2-7
size: NA
D: NA
length: 14
DNA: TGCGCCAGCAGTGAAAGTACTAGCAGCTACGAGCAGTACTTC
CDR3: CASSESTSSYEQYF

V: TRBV19
J: TRBJ2-4
size: NA
D: NA
length: 16
DNA: TGTGCCAGTAGTATCGCCCTCGGGTTAACCAAAAACATTCAGTACTTC
CDR3: CASSIALGLTKNIQYF

V: TRBV18
J: TRBJ2-2
size: NA
D: NA
length: 16
DNA: TGTGCCAGCTCACCCGGCGCCGGGGGCGAAGCCGGGGAGCTGTTTTTT
CDR3: CASSPGAGGEAGELFF

V: TRBV2
J: TRBJ1-5
size: NA
D: NA
length: 13
DNA: TGTGCCAGCAGTGGACAGGTCAATCAGCCCCAGCATTTT
CDR3: CASSGQVNQPQHF

V: TRBV19
J: TRBJ1-1
size: NA
D: NA
length: 16
DNA: TGTGCCAGTAGTAACCTCCAGGGGACTTTGAACACTGAAGCTTTCTTT
CDR3: CASSNLQGTLNTEAFF

V: TRBV19
J: TRBJ1-3
size: NA
D: NA
length: 19
DNA: TGTGCCAGTAGTTTGAAACCTCCCATTCCCCCCAGCTCTGGAAACACCATATATTTT
CDR3: CASSLKPPIPPSSGNTIYF

V: TRBV9
J: TRBJ2-1
size: NA
D: TRBD2
length: 16
DNA: TGTGCCAGCAGCGTAGGGGGACTAGCGGACTACAATGAGCAGTTCTTC
CDR3: CASSVGGLADYNEQFF

V: TRBV5-1
J: TRBJ2-5
size: NA
D: NA
length: 13
DNA: TGCGCCAGCAGCTTGGGTCTAGCAGAGACCCAGTACTTC
CDR3: CASSLGLAETQYF

V: TRBV19
J: TRBJ2-2
size: NA
D: NA
length: 12
DNA: TGTGCCAGCCAGGGAGGCGTAGGGGAGCTGTTTTTT
CDR3: CASQGGVGELFF

V: TRBV4-3
J: TRBJ2-1
size: NA
D: NA
length: 13
DNA: TGCGCCAGCAGCCAAGATACCTGGCGGGAGCAGTTCTTC
CDR3: CASSQDTWREQFF

V: TRBV6-1
J: TRBJ1-5
size: NA
D: NA
length: 13
DNA: TGTGCCAGCAGTCCTAGAGGCAATCAGCCCCAGCATTTT
CDR3: CASSPRGNQPQHF

V: TRBV6-5
J: TRBJ2-3
size: NA
D: TRBD2
length: 15
DNA: TGTGCCAGCAGTTCCAAGCGGGGGAGCACAGATACGCAGTATTTT
CDR3: CASSSKRGSTDTQYF

V: TRBV6-4
J: TRBJ2-2
size: NA
D: NA
length: 14
DNA: TGTGCCAGCAGTTGGCAGGCTAACACCGGGGAGCTGTTTTTT
CDR3: CASSWQANTGELFF

V: TRBV7-9
J: TRBJ2-1
size: few
D: TRBD2
length: 17
DNA: TGCGCCAGCAGCCAAGAGCTAGCGGGGGGGCCTTACAATGAGCAGTTCTTC
CDR3: CASSQELAGGPYNEQFF

V: TRBV7-2
J: TRBJ2-1
size: NA
D: NA
length: 17
DNA: TGTGCCAGCAGCTTAGGCGGGCCCTCCAGCCACTACAATGAGCAGTTCTTC
CDR3: CASSLGGPSSHYNEQFF

V: TRBV6-1
J: TRBJ1-2
size: NA
D: TRBD1
length: 16
DNA: TGTGCCAGCAGTGAGGGGACAGGGGGCGGCTACTATGGCTACACCTTC
CDR3: CASSEGTGGGYYGYTF